A single sample is the source of the 21 T cell receptor beta chains below, sequenced in a study of blood T cell repertoires in COVID-19. Clones were read by immunoSEQ multiplex PCR, and TCRdb kept only the in-frame ones, dropping some. The data show roughly 150,000 clones, 70% to 90% seen once. The source material was peripheral blood. The receptors come from a woman between 45 and 65 years old with COVID-19, enrolled during active disease.

The chain links TRBV3-1 (or the pseudogene TRBV3-2) to TRBJ2-5, with 8 bases aligning to TRBD2. The CDR3 contains 15 residues. The germline CDR1 and CDR2 sequences are LGHDT and YNNKEL (reference sequence). The V gene end was trimmed by 4 bases and the J gene end by 7 bases; junction bases not matched to a gene: 11. The CDR3 is CASSLPGLGTWTQYF. CDR3 bases: TGTGCCAGCAGCCTGCCGGGACTAGGAACTTGGACCCAGTACTTC.

On this clone itself: The sample contains more than one DNA sequence encoding this CDR3. The rearrangement joins TRBV3-1 (or the pseudogene TRBV3-2) to TRBJ2-1; 8 bases align to TRBD2. V shed 1 base and J 6 bases; nucleotides not matched to a gene: 2. The CDR3 runs to 14 residues. Germline CDR1 and CDR2: LGHDT and YNNKEL (reference sequence). The CDR3 here is CASSQAGGGNEQFF. CDR3 DNA: TGTGCCAGCAGCCAAGCGGGAGGGGGCAATGAGCAGTTCTTC.

The chain couples TRBV2 to TRBJ1-6, with 8 bases identical to TRBD1. Losses at the gene ends were 6 bases for V and 10 bases for J; bases not matched to a gene: 11. CDR3 length equals 15 residues. The germline gives CDR1 SNHLY, CDR2 FYNNEI. CDR3: CASRGGTGNQSPLHF. The CDR3 nucleotides are TGTGCCAGCAGAGGCGGGACAGGTAACCAATCACCCCTCCACTTT.

This chain connects TRBV3-1 (or the pseudogene TRBV3-2) to TRBJ1-1, with D possibly matching TRBD1 (6 bases). Germline CDR1 is LGHDT and CDR2 is YNNKEL (reference sequence). The V and J ends lost 3 bases and 5 bases respectively, with 13 bases between them. The CDR3 covers 14 residues. The CDR3 DNA is TGTGCCAGCAGCCATACAGGGACGGGGACTGAAGCTTTCTTT. Its protein is CASSHTGTGTEAFF.

The chain couples TRBV15 to TRBJ2-3, with TRBD2 matching over 8 bases. The germline gives CDR1 LNHNV, CDR2 YYDKDF (reference sequence). Trimming cost V 5 bases and J 4 bases; bases outside gene matches: 8. The CDR3 runs 15 residues. CDR3 sequence (DNA): TGTGCCACCAGCCATACTAGCGGAGGACCAGATACGCAGTATTTT. Its translation: CATSHTSGGPDTQYF.

The J gene is TRBJ2-7, the V gene TRBV4-2, with TRBD1 as a possible D gene (5 bases). This CDR3 region has 16 residues. In germline, CDR1 is LGHNA, CDR2 YNFKEQ. Trimming stripped 2 bases from V and 4 bases from J, with 18 bases between. The CDR3 loop is CASSQSRVNLPYEQYF. CDR3 nucleotide sequence: TGTGCCAGCAGCCAAAGCAGGGTCAACCTCCCTTACGAGCAGTACTTC.

This clone turned up a few times. This chain joins TRBV11-1 and TRBJ2-2; D may be TRBD1 (5 bases). CDR1 and CDR2 from the germline V gene are SGHAT and FQDESV (reference sequence). The length of the CDR3 is 13 residues. Trimming took 2 bases from V and 6 from J, leaving 7 bases between them. CDR3 in DNA: TGTGCCAGCAGCTTATCAGGGTCCGGGGAGCTGTTTTTT. It translates to CASSLSGSGELFF.

V is TRBV29-1 and J is TRBJ2-1; the match to TRBD2 covers 8 bases. Losses at the gene ends were 2 bases for V and 12 bases for J; bases not matched to a gene: 9. Germline values: CDR1 SQVTM, CDR2 ANQGSEA. CDR3 size: 13 residues. DNA of the CDR3: TGCAGCGTTGAAACGGGGGGGGCCGGAGGGCAGTTCTTC. Translated: CSVETGGAGGQFF.

This chain links TRBV19 with TRBJ2-3, with 14 nucleotides matching TRBD2. The length of the CDR3 is 16 residues. The ends lost 4 bases at V and 9 bases at J; junction bases unmatched: 9. Germline V gives CDR1 LNHDA, CDR2 SQIVND (reference sequence). The chain's CDR3 is CASSTMTSGGASTQYF. The CDR3 DNA reads as TGTGCCAGTAGTACCATGACTAGCGGGGGGGCCAGCACGCAGTATTTT.

This clone was detected once. The chain couples TRBV14 to TRBJ1-4; 7 bases align to TRBD1. Losses at the gene ends were 4 bases for V and 5 bases for J; bases not matched to a gene: 1. Germline CDR1 SGHDN, CDR2 FVKESK. The length of the CDR3 is 13 residues. Here the CDR3 reads CASSRGQNEKLFF. The CDR3 DNA reads TGTGCCAGCAGCCGGGGACAGAATGAAAAACTGTTTTTT.

This clone came up a few times. The rearrangement links TRBV10-1 to TRBJ2-7; D might be TRBD2 (5 bases). Germline V gene data show CDR1 as WNHNN and CDR2 as SYGVQD (reference sequence). The length of the CDR3 is 13 residues. Trimming pared 0 bases from V and 3 bases from J, leaving 6 bases between. The CDR3 spells CASSESRDYEQYF. The CDR3 bases are TGCGCCAGCAGTGAGTCCCGGGACTACGAGCAGTACTTC.

This chain joins TRBV28 and TRBJ2-7, with 9 bases matching TRBD1. There are 19 residues in the CDR3. With V trimmed by 5 bases and J by 3 bases, 20 bases remained unmatched. Germline assignment: CDR1 MDHEN and CDR2 SYDVKM. The CDR3 DNA reads as TGTGCCAGCAGTACTCCGGGACAGGGTATCCCACACTCCAACTACGAGCAGTACTTC. Its translation: CASSTPGQGIPHSNYEQYF.

Concerning this clone: Other DNA sequences from this sample encode an identical CDR3 as well. The rearrangement uses TRBV30 and TRBJ1-5; D possibly corresponds to TRBD1 (5 bases). V shed 0 bases and J shed 5 bases, with 8 bases lying between them. From germline, CDR1 is GTSNPN and CDR2 SVGIG (reference sequence). CDR3 length: 13 residues. In DNA, the CDR3 is TGTGCCTGGAGTGTACAGGCAGATCAGCCCCAGCATTTT. Amino acid sequence: CAWSVQADQPQHF.

The V call is TRBV29-1, the J call TRBJ2-5; 8 nucleotides align to TRBD1. CDR1 SQVTM and CDR2 ANQGSEA come from the germline V gene. V lost 0 bases to trimming and J lost 4 bases; unmatched junction nucleotides: 7. The CDR3 extends over 15 amino acids. DNA for the CDR3: TGCAGCGTTGAAGAATCGAGGACAGGGATAGAGACCCAGTACTTC. The encoded protein is CSVEESRTGIETQYF.

The chain carries TRBV6-5 and TRBJ1-2; D is unclear. CDR3 size: 12 residues. Trimming removed 8 bases from V and 0 bases from J, with 7 bases in between. Germline CDR1 and CDR2: MNHEY and SVGAGI. For the CDR3, the DNA is TGTGCCAGCCATTCAGCTAACTATGGCTACACCTTC. Protein: CASHSANYGYTF.

The chain has TRBV13 and TRBJ1-1; a possible D gene is TRBD1 (6 bases). From germline, CDR1 is PRHDT and CDR2 FYEKMQ (reference sequence). CDR3 length: 12 residues. V was pared by 5 bases and J by 9 bases, with 13 bases between. CDR3 sequence reads: CASSRQADKAFF. The CDR3 DNA sequence: TGTGCCAGCAGCCGACAGGCTGATAAAGCTTTCTTT.

This clone was detected once. V gene TRBV29-1 combines with J gene TRBJ2-7; TRBD1 matches at 7 bases. Germline trimming cut 6 bases from V and 2 bases from J; bases unmatched to any gene: 13. The CDR3 extends over 15 amino acids. In germline, CDR1 is SQVTM, CDR2 ANQGSEA. Here the CDR3 DNA reads TGCAGCGTCGATAGCAGGCAGGGGGTCACCTACGAGCAGTACTTC. It codes for CSVDSRQGVTYEQYF.

This chain links TRBV19 with TRBJ2-1; tentative D call: TRBD2 (6 bases). CDR3 size: 15 residues. The V end was cut by 3 bases, the J end by 12 bases, with 21 bases between. The germline CDR1 and CDR2 sequences are LNHDA and SQIVND (reference sequence). This chain's CDR3 is CASSMAGPLQLGQFF. As DNA, the CDR3 is TGTGCCAGTAGTATGGCGGGGCCCCTTCAATTGGGGCAGTTCTTC.

V gene TRBV19 combines with J gene TRBJ2-1; possibly TRBD2 for D (7 bases). The germline gives CDR1 LNHDA, CDR2 SQIVND (reference sequence). Trimming pared 2 bases from V and 6 bases from J, leaving 14 bases between. The CDR3 covers 15 residues. This CDR3 reads CASSIYGGLGNEQFF. As DNA, the CDR3 is TGTGCCAGTAGTATATACGGGGGGCTGGGCAATGAGCAGTTCTTC.

This clone was detected once. The chain couples TRBV12-3 or TRBV12-4 to TRBJ1-5; tentatively, D is TRBD1 (6 bases). Trimming stripped 5 bases from V and 1 base from J, with 6 bases between. This CDR3 spans 13 amino acids. Here the CDR3 DNA reads TGTGCCAGCAGTGGACAGAGCAATCAGCCCCAGCATTTT. This sequence encodes CASSGQSNQPQHF.

This clone was detected a few times. The rearrangement uses TRBV6-4 and TRBJ2-2; unclear D gene. Trimming stripped 5 bases from V and 4 bases from J, with 11 bases between. The CDR3 is 14 amino acids. Germline V gives CDR1 MRHNA, CDR2 SNTAGT. CDR3 nucleotides: TGTGCCAGCAGTAGAGAAACCTCCACCGGGGAGCTGTTTTTT. Its protein product is CASSRETSTGELFF.